This TCR beta chain is from a study of long-term antiretroviral therapy in people with HIV. Findings of the study overall: Versus controls, repertoires in people with HIV had narrower CDR3 length ranges.

Points on this clone: As yet, its antigen is unknown.

The libraries were made with immunoSEQ v3.0 at survey level. Per-sample TRB depth target: roughly 40,000-50,000 T-cell genomes. Only in-frame clones appear in the TCRdb table, and some are missing; sequencing was by immunoSEQ multiplex PCR. The data show roughly 16,000 clones, with 75% to 90% seen just once and roughly 9% held by the top ten. This TCR was sampled from a man younger than 35 with HIV. The specimen comprised unsorted PBMCs, sampled 0.3 years after starting antiretroviral therapy.

The DNA for the CDR3 is TGTGCCAGCCGGGCGGAGGCGGATTCACCCCTCCACTTT. Translation gives CASRAEADSPLHF. The genes are TRBV6-1 and TRBJ1-6; D is uncertain. The CDR3 runs 13 residues. CDR1 MNHNS and CDR2 SASEGT come from the germline V gene. The V end was cut by 8 bases, the J end by 8 bases, with 13 bases between.